This T cell receptor beta chain stems from a study of identical twins. Ten or more counts support this clonotype. Its antigen is as yet unknown. Study outcomes and limitations: Fewer insertions characterized abundant cord blood beta clonotypes, whereas memory repertoires showed none.

V was clipped by 2 bases and J by 8 bases; unmatched bases: 9. This CDR3 has 15 residues. Germline V CDR1 and CDR2: DFQATT, SNEGSKA (reference sequence). Healthy Caucasians made up all donors. Template switching introduced a universal primer site, and the cDNA bore unique molecular identifiers. In TCRdb, the 5' RACE reads were re-called with MiXCR into one record per CDR3 protein. This table holds under 350,000 distinct CDR3 sequences, roughly 10% found once. These data were also filed under a second study, of yellow fever vaccine responses in identical twins.

The chain employs TRBV20-1 and TRBJ2-1; TRBD2 agrees at 10 bases. This receptor was identified in a woman in her late teens or twenties in good health. Sequencing used CD8+ T cells sorted from blood. This CDR3 reads CSARSFRAGGDEQFF. CDR3 nucleotides: TGCAGTGCTAGATCCTTTCGAGCGGGGGGGGATGAGCAGTTCTTC.